Below, 30 T cell receptor beta chains from the same sample are listed, as sequenced in a study of chemoradiotherapy in HPV16-positive cancers. Clones were sequenced by immunoSEQ multiplex PCR, and TCRdb holds only the in-frame ones, with some missing. The data contain about 24,000 clones, approximately 94% of them seen just once; the ten biggest clones take up over 2.5%. The sample was collected from a patient who underwent chemoradiotherapy. The receptors originated from a human donor with HPV-associated anogenital cancer.

This clone has just one count. The CDR3 DNA reads as TGTGCCAGCAGCTTAGCACGCGGGAGCGAGCAGTACTTC. Amino acid sequence: CASSLARGSEQYF. The rearrangement uses TRBV7-9 and TRBJ2-7; 7 positions match TRBD2. V shed 0 bases, J shed 6 bases, and the junction held 2 bases outside the gene matches. CDR3 length: 13 amino acids. CDR1 is SEHNR and CDR2 is FQNEAQ in the germline V gene (reference sequence).

The genes are TRBV18 and TRBJ1-3; D perhaps matches TRBD1 (6 bases). The germline V gene has CDR1 KGHSH and CDR2 LQKENI. This CDR3 is built from 17 residues. V shed 3 bases and J shed 0 bases, with 15 bases lying between them. The CDR3 nucleotides read TGTGCCAGCTCACCCCCGAGCAGGGGCGACTCTGGAAACACCATATATTTT. Translated: CASSPPSRGDSGNTIYF. Filled out from reference TRBV18 and TRBJ1-3, the complete variable domain reads NAGVMQNPRHLVRRRGQEARLRCSPMKGHSHVYWYRQLPEEGLKFMVYLQKENIIDESGMPKERFSAEFPKEGPSILRIQQVVRGDSAAYFCASSPPSRGDSGNTIYFGEGSWLTVV.

The chain couples TRBV28 to TRBJ2-7; D unclear. V was cut by 7 bases and J by 3 bases, with 16 bases left in between. The CDR3 is 14 amino acids. Germline-derived CDR1 and CDR2 are MDHEN and SYDVKM. The CDR3: CASTLRSRVYEQYF. The CDR3 DNA reads TGTGCCAGCACCTTGAGGTCAAGGGTCTACGAGCAGTACTTC. The variable domain in full, completed from reference TRBV28 and TRBJ2-7, reads DVKVTQSSRYLVKRTGEKVFLECVQDMDHENMFWYRQDPGLGLRLIYFSYDVKMKEKGDIPEGYSVSREKKERFSLILESASTNQTSMYLCASTLRSRVYEQYFGPGTRLTVT.

The chain links TRBV29-1 to TRBJ2-3, with D unresolved. The ends were cut back, 7 bases at V and 2 bases at J, with 10 bases in the middle. The CDR3 is made up of 12 amino acids. In germline, CDR1 is SQVTM, CDR2 ANQGSEA. CDR3 nucleotide sequence: TGCAGCGAGACGGACCTCACAGATACGCAGTATTTT. Amino acid sequence: CSETDLTDTQYF.

The CDR3 bases are TGTGCCAGCAGCTTAGCGGGGGGAAAAGAGACCCAGTACTTC. As protein: CASSLAGGKETQYF. This rearrangement joins TRBV7-9 to TRBJ2-5; D perhaps matches TRBD2 (6 bases). V was cut by 0 bases and J by 3 bases, with 8 bases left in between. CDR1 is SEHNR, CDR2 FQNEAQ, per germline (reference sequence). The CDR3 length is 14 residues.

The rearrangement uses TRBV5-6 and TRBJ1-2; TRBD1 agrees at 7 bases. Trimming at V came to 1 base and at J to 1 base, leaving 4 bases not matched to a gene. Per germline, CDR1 SGHDT and CDR2 YYEEEE. The CDR3 totals 15 residues. The CDR3 sequence is CASSLLDRNNYGYTF. In nucleotides, the CDR3 is TGTGCCAGCAGCTTGCTGGACAGGAATAACTATGGCTACACCTTC.

The V call is TRBV5-4, the J call TRBJ1-2; the match to TRBD1 covers 9 bases. This CDR3 region has 16 residues. The germline V gene has CDR1 SGHNT and CDR2 YYREEE (reference sequence). V shed 4 bases, J shed 4 bases, and the junction held 11 bases outside the gene matches. CDR3 residues: CASSPVTGGRVYGYTF. The DNA for the CDR3 is TGTGCCAGCAGCCCGGTGACAGGGGGTAGGGTCTATGGCTACACCTTC.

The rearrangement uses TRBV7-6 and TRBJ2-5, with TRBD2 matching over 11 bases. The germline V gene has CDR1 SGHVS and CDR2 FNYEAQ. This CDR3 comprises 18 residues. V was pared by 1 base and J by 0 bases, with 7 bases of the junction left unmatched. The CDR3 DNA sequence: TGTGCCAGCAGCTTAGTGGGACTAGCGGAATTGTACCAAGAGACCCAGTACTTC. The encoded protein is CASSLVGLAELYQETQYF.

The V call is TRBV18, the J call TRBJ1-1; no clear D gene. The CDR3 is 11 amino acids. CDR1 and CDR2 from the germline V gene are KGHSH and LQKENI. Trimming took 6 bases from V and 7 from J, leaving 9 bases between them. The CDR3 bases are TGTGCCAGCTCGCAGAAGCATGAAGCTTTCTTT. Protein product: CASSQKHEAFF.

The chain employs TRBV28 and TRBJ2-3, with 10 bases fitting TRBD2. Germline lookup yields CDR1 MDHEN and CDR2 SYDVKM. Trimming cost V 7 bases and J 2 bases; bases outside gene matches: 6. There are 15 residues in the CDR3. CDR3 amino acids: CASIERGGYTDTQYF. The CDR3 coding sequence is TGTGCCAGCATCGAGCGGGGGGGGTACACAGATACGCAGTATTTT.

This clone was recorded only once. This chain connects TRBV29-1 to TRBJ2-1; 8 bases map to TRBD1. CDR1 is SQVTM, CDR2 ANQGSEA, per germline. Unmatched junction bases numbered 6, after V lost 1 base and J lost 4 bases. CDR3 length: 15 amino acids. CDR3: CSVEGTGSGYNEQFF. For the CDR3, the DNA is TGCAGCGTTGAAGGGACAGGGAGTGGATACAATGAGCAGTTCTTC.

This chain links TRBV18 with TRBJ1-3, with a weak D call TRBD1 (6 bases). This CDR3 has 14 amino acids. The V and J ends lost 4 bases and 6 bases respectively, with 13 bases between them. The germline CDR1 and CDR2 sequences are KGHSH and LQKENI. CDR3 coding DNA: TGTGCCAGCTCACTTCAAGACAGGTCAAACACCATATATTTT. Residues: CASSLQDRSNTIYF.

This clone was counted a single time. V and J are TRBV28 and TRBJ1-4, with D tentatively TRBD1 (5 bases). The ends were cut back, 7 bases at V and 8 bases at J, with 17 bases in the middle. The CDR3 contains 14 residues. The V gene's germline CDR1 is MDHEN and CDR2 SYDVKM. CDR3 loop: CASIESGSSEKLFF. The DNA for the CDR3 is TGTGCCAGCATCGAGTCAGGGTCCAGCGAAAAACTGTTTTTT.

The rearrangement links TRBV7-2 to TRBJ1-1, with a weak D call TRBD1 (5 bases). V lost 3 bases and J lost 2, with 7 bases in between. The CDR3 totals 13 residues. Germline lookup yields CDR1 SGHTA and CDR2 FQGNSA. The CDR3 DNA sequence: TGTGCCAGCAGCTTTGACAGTAACACTGAAGCTTTCTTT. It encodes CASSFDSNTEAFF.

The chain combines TRBV9 with TRBJ1-3; the match to TRBD1 covers 7 bases. The CDR3 has 14 amino acids. CDR1 and CDR2 (germline): SGDLS, YYNGEE. V shed 3 bases and J 1 base; nucleotides not matched to a gene: 1. The CDR3 protein is CASSATGSGNTIYF. For the CDR3, the DNA is TGTGCCAGCAGCGCGACAGGGTCTGGAAACACCATATATTTT.

The CDR3: CASSQDYRRTGLKTQYF. As DNA, the CDR3 is TGCGCCAGCAGCCAAGATTACAGGCGGACAGGGCTGAAGACCCAGTACTTC. The chain couples TRBV4-1 to TRBJ2-5, with TRBD1 identical over 8 bases. In germline, CDR1 is MGHRA, CDR2 YSYEKL. The CDR3 totals 17 residues. The J segment lost 6 bases and the V segment lost 0 bases, leaving 12 bases of the junction unmatched.

The J gene is TRBJ1-4, the V gene TRBV15; no clear D gene. The germline V gene has CDR1 LNHNV and CDR2 YYDKDF (reference sequence). Between the trimmed V and J ends, which lost 1 base and 3 bases, there was a span of 9 bases. This CDR3 contains 15 residues. The CDR3 nucleotides read TGTGCCACCAGCAGAGTAACCCTTGCTAATGAAAAACTGTTTTTT. Protein sequence: CATSRVTLANEKLFF. The whole variable domain, remainder taken from reference TRBV15 and TRBJ1-4, is DAMVIQNPRYQVTQFGKPVTLSCSQTLNHNVMYWYQQKSSQAPKLLFHYYDKDFNNEADTPDNFQSRRPNTSFCFLDIRSPGLGDTAMYLCATSRVTLANEKLFFGSGTQLSVL.

The V call is TRBV2, the J call TRBJ1-6; the match to TRBD1 covers 8 bases. The CDR3 totals 15 residues. Germline CDR1 reads SNHLY; CDR2 reads FYNNEI. The J segment lost 7 bases and the V segment lost 7 bases, leaving 9 bases of the junction unmatched. The CDR3 loop reads CASTRTGSGNSPLHF. Written as DNA, the CDR3 is TGTGCCAGCACCCGGACAGGGTCAGGGAATTCACCCCTCCACTTT.

The V and J genes are TRBV27 and TRBJ2-7; D uncertain. Germline lookup yields CDR1 MNHEY and CDR2 SMNVEV (reference sequence). This CDR3 has 14 residues. V was cut by 4 bases and J by 6 bases, with 16 bases left in between. The CDR3 coding sequence is TGTGCCAGCAGTTCTCCTGGGTTGGTCGCCGAGCAGTACTTC. Translation: CASSSPGLVAEQYF.

V is TRBV19 and J is TRBJ1-5; D may be TRBD1 (5 bases). This CDR3 contains 16 residues. CDR1 and CDR2 (germline): LNHDA, SQIVND (reference sequence). The ends were cut back, 4 bases at V and 4 bases at J, with 17 bases in the middle. The CDR3 DNA follows: TGTGCCAGTAGTAACCCTCAGGGAATGAGAAATCAGCCCCAGCATTTT. It encodes CASSNPQGMRNQPQHF.

This sequence joins TRBV19 and TRBJ2-7; 10 nucleotides line up with TRBD1. This CDR3 contains 14 residues. Trimming removed 6 bases from V and 2 bases from J; junction bases left unmatched: 4. Germline-derived CDR1 and CDR2 are LNHDA and SQIVND (reference sequence). In DNA, the CDR3 is TGTGCCAGTAGCGGGACAGGGGAACCCTACGAGCAGTACTTC. It is translated as CASSGTGEPYEQYF. Full variable domain (missing parts from reference TRBV19 and TRBJ2-7): DGGITQSPKYLFRKEGQNVTLSCEQNLNHDAMYWYRQDPGQGLRLIYYSQIVNDFQKGDIAEGYSVSREKKESFPLTVTSAQKNPTAFYLCASSGTGEPYEQYFGPGTRLTVT.

The chain couples TRBV6-6 to TRBJ2-7; D gene unclear. The germline V gene encodes CDR1 MNHNY and CDR2 SVGAGI (reference sequence). V was pared by 4 bases and J by 1 base, with 11 bases between. CDR3 length: 14 residues. CDR3 sequence: CASSLSGGSYEQYF. In DNA form, the CDR3 reads TGTGCCAGCAGTTTGTCTGGCGGTTCCTACGAGCAGTACTTC.

The chain employs TRBV6-1 and TRBJ2-7; the match to TRBD1 covers 8 bases. The ends lost 5 bases at V and 7 bases at J; junction bases unmatched: 10. Looked up from germline, CDR1 is MNHNS and CDR2 is SASEGT. The CDR3 covers 14 residues. The chain's CDR3 is CASSTQQGVGEQYF. For the CDR3, the DNA is TGTGCCAGCAGTACCCAACAGGGGGTGGGGGAGCAGTACTTC.

This chain joins TRBV7-9 and TRBJ2-7, with 12 positions matching TRBD2. The germline V gene has CDR1 SEHNR and CDR2 FQNEAQ (reference sequence). The ends lost 1 base at V and 8 bases at J; junction bases unmatched: 6. The CDR3 contains 15 residues. CDR3 protein: CASSLGASGREQQYF. CDR3 DNA: TGTGCCAGCAGCTTAGGGGCTAGCGGGAGGGAGCAGCAGTACTTC.

V and J are TRBV11-2 and TRBJ1-2; a weak D match, TRBD1 (5 bases). The CDR3 loop spans 15 amino acids. Germline values: CDR1 SGHAT, CDR2 FQNNGV. V gave up 5 bases and J gave up 4 bases, with 17 bases separating them. The CDR3 DNA reads as TGTGCCAGCAGCCTAGGGAGGGGATTGGGCTATGGCTACACCTTC. This sequence encodes CASSLGRGLGYGYTF.

V gene TRBV5-1 combines with J gene TRBJ1-4; D ambiguous. Germline-derived CDR1 and CDR2 are SGHRS and YFSETQ. V lost 3 bases and J lost 8, with 11 bases in between. The CDR3 totals 13 residues. The CDR3 is CASSSPGGEKLFF. In DNA form, the CDR3 reads TGCGCCAGCAGCTCACCCGGCGGAGAAAAACTGTTTTTT.

This sequence joins TRBV21-1 and TRBJ1-2; TRBD1 is the table's D call and was not checked against the DNA. TRBV21-1 is recorded as a pseudogene. The CDR3 runs to 23 residues. The CDR3 sequence is CASGTGQAVWDYGAQRAGYGYTF. The CDR3 DNA follows: TGTGCCAGCGGAACGGGACAGGCTGTTTGGGACTATGGTGCCCAGCGCGCGGGCTATGGCTACACCTTC.

The rearrangement links TRBV5-6 to TRBJ1-2; tentative D call: TRBD1 (6 bases). Trimming took off 6 bases at V and 4 bases at J, with 19 bases between the two ends. The germline V gene encodes CDR1 SGHDT and CDR2 YYEEEE. The CDR3 extends over 15 amino acids. CDR3 DNA sequence: TGTGCCAGCAACAGACCAGCTCGGGGGCCCTATGGCTACACCTTC. It yields the protein CASNRPARGPYGYTF.

This sequence joins TRBV6-6 and TRBJ2-7; D remains ambiguous. The CDR3 is 11 residues long. Looked up from germline, CDR1 is MNHNY and CDR2 is SVGAGI (reference sequence). V lost 8 bases and J lost 2, with 7 bases in between. CDR3 in DNA: TGTGCCAGCGCGGCGGCCTACGAGCAGTACTTC. This gives the protein CASAAAYEQYF.

Written as DNA, the CDR3 is TGTGCCAGCAGCTTAGAAGCATACACTGAAGCTTTCTTT. Encoded protein: CASSLEAYTEAFF. The chain couples TRBV7-8 to TRBJ1-1; no reliable D call. The CDR3 sequence is 13 residues long. CDR1 SGHVS and CDR2 FQNEAQ come from the germline V gene. Trimming removed 1 base from V and 3 bases from J, with 6 bases in between.